This passage covers 29 T cell receptor beta chains from one sample sequenced in a study of blood T cell repertoires in COVID-19 (TCRdb year 2020). The library was obtained by the immunoSEQ multiplex PCR assay. TCRdb holds this immuneACCESS table with in-frame rearrangements only. Some clones are missing; in checked studies, unresolved V genes explain under half, and the rest has no known cause. This sample comprises tens of thousands of clones, 80% of them detected only once. The ten largest clones add up to 15% to 20% of the sample. Sequencing was done on a sample of peripheral blood. The receptors here all came from a woman older than 75 with acute or convalescent COVID-19.

V gene TRBV5-8 combines with J gene TRBJ1-6; 10 bases are a match to TRBD1. The V gene end was trimmed by 5 bases and the J gene end by 10 bases; junction bases not matched to a gene: 12. The CDR3 length is 16 residues. The germline CDR1 and CDR2 sequences are SGHTS and YDEGEE. CDR3 residues: CASRAGTGVFRSPLHF. The CDR3, as DNA: TGTGCCAGCAGGGCCGGGACAGGGGTGTTTAGGTCACCCCTCCACTTT.

This chain connects TRBV7-3 to TRBJ1-2, with D unclear. The CDR3 consists of 13 residues. Germline CDR1 reads SGHTA; CDR2 reads FQGTGA. Trimming left V 1 base short and J 10 bases short, with 13 bases between. CDR3 in amino acids: CASSLNVGRNYTF. The CDR3 DNA reads as TGTGCCAGCAGCTTAAACGTCGGCAGGAACTACACCTTC.

CDR3 in amino acids: CASSGPVLGYEQYF. The CDR3 DNA follows: TGTGCCAGCAGTGGTCCGGTCCTAGGCTACGAGCAGTACTTC. The chain recombines TRBV2 with TRBJ2-7; no clear D. The V and J ends lost 4 bases and 3 bases respectively, with 13 bases between them. Germline loops: CDR1 SNHLY, CDR2 FYNNEI. The CDR3 totals 14 residues. Looking up the rest from reference TRBV2 and TRBJ2-7 gives the full variable domain: EPEVTQTPSHQVTQMGQEVILRCVPISNHLYFYWYRQILGQKVEFLVSFYNNEISEKSEIFDDQFSVERPDGSNFTLKIRSTKLEDSAMYFCASSGPVLGYEQYFGPGTRLTVT.

V is TRBV30 and J is TRBJ2-5; 11 nucleotides align to TRBD2. Germline assignment: CDR1 GTSNPN and CDR2 SVGIG (reference sequence). This CDR3 spans 18 amino acids. The V gene end was trimmed by 1 base and the J gene end by 2 bases; junction bases not matched to a gene: 12. The CDR3 loop reads CAWSALAGGHLPQETQYF. The CDR3 nucleotides are TGTGCCTGGAGTGCCCTAGCGGGAGGCCATCTACCTCAAGAGACCCAGTACTTC.

This chain joins TRBV5-1 and TRBJ1-6; TRBD1 is a possible D gene (6 bases). This CDR3 spans 15 amino acids. Between the trimmed V and J ends, which lost 0 bases and 14 bases, there was a span of 18 bases. CDR1 is SGHRS, CDR2 YFSETQ, per germline. The CDR3 loop reads CASSLDSGAPQTLHF. CDR3 sequence (DNA): TGCGCCAGCAGCTTGGATTCAGGGGCGCCACAGACCCTCCACTTT.

The chain is built from TRBV2 and TRBJ2-3; TRBD2 agrees at 8 bases. Trimming took 6 bases from V and 4 from J; bases not matched to a gene: 9. This CDR3 spans 15 amino acids. Per germline, CDR1 SNHLY and CDR2 FYNNEI. DNA of the CDR3: TGTGCCAGCAGCGGACTAGCTGTGGCGGCAGATACGCAGTATTTT. Translated, it gives CASSGLAVAADTQYF. Complete variable domain (other parts from reference TRBV2 and TRBJ2-3): EPEVTQTPSHQVTQMGQEVILRCVPISNHLYFYWYRQILGQKVEFLVSFYNNEISEKSEIFDDQFSVERPDGSNFTLKIRSTKLEDSAMYFCASSGLAVAADTQYFGPGTRLTVL.

The chain recombines TRBV9 with TRBJ1-6; the D gene is possibly TRBD1 (5 bases). From germline, CDR1 is SGDLS and CDR2 YYNGEE. The CDR3 is made up of 17 amino acids. V was trimmed by 0 bases and J by 4 bases, leaving 14 bases between them. The CDR3: CASSVGQNRRYNSPLHF. CDR3 bases: TGTGCCAGCAGCGTAGGACAGAACCGCCGTTATAATTCACCCCTCCACTTT.

The V call is TRBV30, the J call TRBJ1-1; 7 bases line up with TRBD1. J was trimmed by 1 base and V by 3 bases; bases with no gene match: 2. Germline V gene lookup returns CDR1 GTSNPN and CDR2 SVGIG (reference sequence). This CDR3 has 13 residues. The CDR3 sequence: CAWRGQWNTEAFF. The CDR3 DNA reads as TGTGCCTGGAGGGGACAGTGGAACACTGAAGCTTTCTTT.

This sequence joins TRBV27 and TRBJ1-2, with D perhaps TRBD1 (6 bases). Trimming took 2 bases from V and 0 from J, leaving 10 bases between them. Germline V gene lookup returns CDR1 MNHEY and CDR2 SMNVEV (reference sequence). CDR3 length: 15 amino acids. The CDR3 here is CASSLGTPTNYGYTF. CDR3 in DNA: TGTGCCAGCAGTTTAGGGACACCTACTAACTATGGCTACACCTTC.

DNA for the CDR3: TGCGCCAGCAGCTTGGCGGGGGGCGACTACAATGAGCAGTTCTTC. Amino acid sequence: CASSLAGGDYNEQFF. The V gene is TRBV5-1, the J gene TRBJ2-1; perhaps TRBD2 as D (7 bases). Trimming stripped 0 bases from V and 3 bases from J, with 10 bases between. Germline CDR1 is SGHRS and CDR2 is YFSETQ. The CDR3 runs to 15 residues. The variable domain in full, completed from reference TRBV5-1 and TRBJ2-1, reads KAGVTQTPRYLIKTRGQQVTLSCSPISGHRSVSWYQQTPGQGLQFLFEYFSETQRNKGNFPGRFSGRQFSNSRSEMNVSTLELGDSALYLCASSLAGGDYNEQFFGPGTRLTVL.

This clone was observed many times. The V call is TRBV19, the J call TRBJ1-6, with D uncertain. The CDR3 has 16 residues. V lost 3 bases to trimming and J lost 2 bases, with 11 bases between them. Per germline, CDR1 LNHDA and CDR2 SQIVND (reference sequence). The CDR3 here is CASSIQDLTYNSPLHF. The CDR3 DNA follows: TGTGCCAGTAGTATTCAGGATTTAACCTATAATTCACCCCTCCACTTT.

The chain recombines TRBV2 with TRBJ2-4, with 8 bases identical to TRBD2. This CDR3 region has 11 residues. Germline V gene data show CDR1 as SNHLY and CDR2 as FYNNEI. J lost 6 bases, V lost 8 bases, and 0 bases had no gene match. DNA for the CDR3: TGTGCCAGCGCGGGAGGAAACATTCAGTACTTC. It specifies CASAGGNIQYF.

This clone was counted between two and nine times. This chain's CDR3 is CASSIPGWMQYF. The DNA for the CDR3 is TGTGCCAGTAGTATTCCCGGGTGGATGCAGTATTTT. This chain uses TRBV19 with TRBJ2-3; D unresolved. This CDR3 contains 12 residues. V dropped 3 bases and J dropped 11 bases, with 12 bases sitting between them. Germline CDR1 is LNHDA and CDR2 is SQIVND (reference sequence).

V and J are TRBV7-2 and TRBJ2-7, with D tentatively TRBD2 (6 bases). The CDR3 covers 13 residues. The ends were cut back, 5 bases at V and 3 bases at J, with 11 bases in the middle. Germline V gene sequence: CDR1 SGHTA, CDR2 FQGNSA. Here the CDR3 reads CASSPGTYYEQYF. The CDR3 DNA is TGTGCCAGCAGCCCAGGGACTTACTACGAGCAGTACTTC.

V and J are TRBV15 and TRBJ2-7, with 9 bases matching TRBD2. V shed 2 bases, J shed 4 bases, and the junction held 9 bases outside the gene matches. CDR1 and CDR2 (germline): LNHNV, YYDKDF (reference sequence). The CDR3 has 16 residues. CDR3: CATSRTLSGSGYEQYF. CDR3 DNA sequence: TGTGCCACCAGCAGAACCCTTAGCGGGAGTGGATACGAGCAGTACTTC.

The J gene is TRBJ2-3, the V gene TRBV3-1 (or the pseudogene TRBV3-2); TRBD2 might be the D (6 bases). This CDR3 has 15 amino acids. Trimming stripped 4 bases from V and 4 bases from J, with 15 bases between. Germline lookup yields CDR1 LGHDT and CDR2 YNNKEL (reference sequence). The chain's CDR3 is CASSLGLPVADTQYF. The CDR3 DNA is TGTGCCAGCAGCCTGGGACTCCCAGTAGCAGATACGCAGTATTTT.

The CDR3 nucleotides are TGTGCCAGCAGGACACTGGACAGGGAGAGGGATGGCTACACCTTC. Translated: CASRTLDRERDGYTF. The chain links TRBV6-5 to TRBJ1-2, with TRBD1 matching 8 bases. The CDR3 is 15 amino acids. Losses at the gene ends were 6 bases for V and 6 bases for J; bases not matched to a gene: 12. The germline V gene encodes CDR1 MNHEY and CDR2 SVGAGI.

This clone has just a few counts. The rearrangement joins TRBV2 to TRBJ2-5; D remains ambiguous. In germline, CDR1 is SNHLY, CDR2 FYNNEI. The CDR3 runs to 14 residues. V was shortened by 0 bases and J by 5 bases, with 10 bases between the two germline ends. This chain's CDR3 is CASSEARGSETQYF. Here the CDR3 DNA reads TGTGCCAGCAGTGAAGCTCGAGGATCGGAGACCCAGTACTTC.

The chain couples TRBV7-8 to TRBJ2-3; no firm D call. The V end lost 5 bases, the J end lost 2 bases, and 5 bases lay between the germline ends. The CDR3 is 12 residues long. The V gene's germline CDR1 is SGHVS and CDR2 FQNEAQ. The CDR3 DNA sequence: TGTGCCAGCAGCCCAATCACAGATACGCAGTATTTT. As protein: CASSPITDTQYF.

This clone was seen once. V usage is TRBV11-2 and J usage is TRBJ1-1; tentative D call: TRBD1 (6 bases). This CDR3 contains 15 residues. CDR1 is SGHAT and CDR2 is FQNNGV in the germline V gene. The V end lost 4 bases, the J end lost 4 bases, and 16 bases lay between the germline ends. The CDR3 DNA reads TGTGCCAGCAGCTCCCCGGGACGAGGGGGCACTGAAGCTTTCTTT. The encoded protein is CASSSPGRGGTEAFF.

V and J are TRBV4-1 and TRBJ2-2, with D hard to call. V lost 0 bases and J 4 bases, leaving 12 bases between the germline ends. Germline V gene sequence: CDR1 MGHRA, CDR2 YSYEKL. The length of the CDR3 is 16 residues. The CDR3 spells CASSQEVRTSTGELFF. CDR3 coding DNA: TGCGCCAGCAGCCAAGAGGTACGAACGAGCACCGGGGAGCTGTTTTTT.

This clone has just a few counts. Here the CDR3 DNA reads TGTGCCAGCAGTTACTCTGGCGGGGGCCCCAGGGACGAGCAGTACTTC. Protein: CASSYSGGGPRDEQYF. This chain uses TRBV6-6 with TRBJ2-7, with D possibly matching TRBD2 (7 bases). The length of the CDR3 is 16 residues. Trimming removed 0 bases from V and 5 bases from J, with 17 bases in between. Per germline, CDR1 MNHNY and CDR2 SVGAGI (reference sequence).

The chain uses TRBV18 and TRBJ1-2, with a possible D match to TRBD1 (6 bases). CDR3 length equals 14 residues. The V gene's germline CDR1 is KGHSH and CDR2 LQKENI. Trimming shortened V by 2 bases and J by 2 bases, and 9 bases separated the two germline ends. CDR3 loop: CASSPMDRNYGYTF. Written as DNA, the CDR3 is TGTGCCAGCTCACCAATGGACAGAAACTATGGCTACACCTTC.

The V call is TRBV27, the J call TRBJ2-1, with TRBD1 identical over 8 bases. The germline CDR1 and CDR2 sequences are MNHEY and SMNVEV (reference sequence). V lost 6 bases to trimming and J lost 5 bases; unmatched junction nucleotides: 12. CDR3 length: 16 residues. CDR3 region: CASRVILGQADNEQFF. The CDR3 region has the DNA TGTGCCAGCAGGGTTATTCTGGGACAGGCTGACAATGAGCAGTTCTTC.

This clone showed up many times. V usage is TRBV28 and J usage is TRBJ2-5; TRBD2 aligns across 7 bases. Germline-derived CDR1 and CDR2 are MDHEN and SYDVKM. This CDR3 is 13 amino acids long. V dropped 5 bases and J dropped 5; count of bases not matched to a gene: 5. The DNA of the CDR3 is TGTGCCAGCAGTCCCGGGGGGAGGGAGACCCAGTACTTC. Encoded protein: CASSPGGRETQYF.

This rearrangement joins TRBV18 to TRBJ1-6, with D hard to call. CDR1 is KGHSH, CDR2 LQKENI, per germline. V dropped 2 bases and J dropped 7 bases, with 9 bases sitting between them. The CDR3 extends over 14 amino acids. The CDR3 loop is CASSPSAANSPLHF. CDR3 DNA sequence: TGTGCCAGCTCACCATCGGCGGCGAATTCACCCCTCCACTTT.

The V and J genes are TRBV28 and TRBJ1-4; D call uncertain. Trimming took 6 bases from V and 4 from J, leaving 15 bases between them. CDR1 and CDR2 from the germline V gene are MDHEN and SYDVKM. The CDR3 has 15 residues. DNA for the CDR3: TGTGCCAGCAGCTCTAGGAGAGTGTATAATGAAAAACTGTTTTTT. Its translation: CASSSRRVYNEKLFF. Supplemented by reference TRBV28 and TRBJ1-4, the full variable domain reads DVKVTQSSRYLVKRTGEKVFLECVQDMDHENMFWYRQDPGLGLRLIYFSYDVKMKEKGDIPEGYSVSREKKERFSLILESASTNQTSMYLCASSSRRVYNEKLFFGSGTQLSVL.

This chain connects TRBV19 to TRBJ2-7; 14 bases fit TRBD2. V was clipped by 5 bases and J by 4 bases; unmatched bases: 13. CDR1 is LNHDA, CDR2 SQIVND, per germline (reference sequence). The CDR3 totals 18 residues. In DNA form, the CDR3 reads TGTGCCAGTAGTCCGCGAGGGGCCGGGACTAGCGGGAGATACGAGCAGTACTTC. Its translation: CASSPRGAGTSGRYEQYF. Together with reference TRBV19 and TRBJ2-7, the CDR3 gives the full variable domain: DGGITQSPKYLFRKEGQNVTLSCEQNLNHDAMYWYRQDPGQGLRLIYYSQIVNDFQKGDIAEGYSVSREKKESFPLTVTSAQKNPTAFYLCASSPRGAGTSGRYEQYFGPGTRLTVT.

The chain recombines TRBV3-1 (or the pseudogene TRBV3-2) with TRBJ2-1, with 7 bases fitting TRBD2. This CDR3 has 12 residues. J was trimmed by 7 bases and V by 6 bases; bases with no gene match: 3. Germline CDR1 reads LGHDT; CDR2 reads YNNKEL (reference sequence). Here the CDR3 DNA reads TGTGCCAGCAGTAGACTAGCTAATGAGCAGTTCTTC. It codes for CASSRLANEQFF.